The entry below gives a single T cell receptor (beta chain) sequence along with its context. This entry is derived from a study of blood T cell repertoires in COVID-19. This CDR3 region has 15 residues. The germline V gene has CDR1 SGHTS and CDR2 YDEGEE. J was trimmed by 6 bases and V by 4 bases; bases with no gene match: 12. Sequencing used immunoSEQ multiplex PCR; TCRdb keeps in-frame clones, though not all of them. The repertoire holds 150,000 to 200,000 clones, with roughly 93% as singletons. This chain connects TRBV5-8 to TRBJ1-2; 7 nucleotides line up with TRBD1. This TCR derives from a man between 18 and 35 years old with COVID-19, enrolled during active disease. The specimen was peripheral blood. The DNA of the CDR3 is TGTGCCAGCAGCCCTTGGACAGGTCTATCGAATGGCTACACCTTC. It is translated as CASSPWTGLSNGYTF.